The 21 T cell receptor beta chains below all came from one sample that was sequenced in a study of shared clonotypes between healthy human individuals. Measured with immunoSEQ multiplex PCR; TCRdb has only the in-frame clones, and not every one. The sample yields 1,500,000 or so clones, 96% seen once. The material sequenced was naive CD4+ T cells sorted from blood. This sample's subset: CD45RA+ positively selected. The receptors originated from a man under 40 in good health.

The chain combines TRBV7-7 with TRBJ2-1, with TRBD1 identical over 9 bases. The germline V gene encodes CDR1 SSHAT and CDR2 FNYEAQ (reference sequence). The CDR3 contains 13 residues. Unmatched junction bases numbered 2, after V lost 3 bases and J lost 8 bases. This CDR3 is CASSFDRGDEQFF. DNA for the CDR3: TGTGCCAGCAGCTTCGACAGGGGGGATGAGCAGTTCTTC.

The V call is TRBV19, the J call TRBJ1-1, with TRBD1 matching over 10 bases. This CDR3 contains 15 residues. Per the germline V gene, CDR1 is LNHDA and CDR2 is SQIVND (reference sequence). V dropped 5 bases and J dropped 5; count of bases not matched to a gene: 8. The CDR3 DNA reads as TGTGCCAGTAGTTTGGGACAGGGGCCCGGGACTGAAGCTTTCTTT. Its protein product is CASSLGQGPGTEAFF.

This chain links TRBV9 with TRBJ2-6; D uncertain. The CDR3 loop spans 15 amino acids. The V gene lost 4 bases and the J gene lost 0 bases, with 8 bases spanning the gap. Germline lookup yields CDR1 SGDLS and CDR2 YYNGEE. The CDR3 DNA is TGTGCCAGCAGCCCACGTCACTCTGGGGCCAACGTCCTGACTTTC. Encoded protein: CASSPRHSGANVLTF.

The chain combines TRBV5-1 with TRBJ2-5, with D possibly being TRBD1 (6 bases). Deletions cut 4 bases from V and 2 bases from J, with 18 bases between. Germline V CDR1 and CDR2: SGHRS, YFSETQ. There are 16 residues in the CDR3. CDR3 sequence reads: CASSPGGRGSQETQYF. The CDR3 bases are TGCGCCAGCAGCCCAGGTGGCAGGGGCTCGCAAGAGACCCAGTACTTC.

About this clone: The same CDR3 arises from other DNA sequences in this sample as well. V gene TRBV10-1 combines with J gene TRBJ2-2; weak D call: TRBD2 (5 bases). The CDR3 contains 14 residues. CDR1 and CDR2 from the germline V gene are WNHNN and SYGVQD (reference sequence). The V end was cut by 4 bases, the J end by 1 base, with 7 bases between. CDR3 DNA: TGCGCCAGCAGTGCAAGCGGGAACACCGGGGAGCTGTTTTTT. It codes for CASSASGNTGELFF.

The V call is TRBV28, the J call TRBJ2-7; 7 bases line up with TRBD2. The germline gives CDR1 MDHEN, CDR2 SYDVKM. The CDR3 sequence is 13 residues long. Germline trimming cut 10 bases from V and 2 bases from J; bases unmatched to any gene: 8. Written as DNA, the CDR3 is TGTGCCACCAAGAACGGGGGGACCTACGAGCAGTACTTC. Translating it yields CATKNGGTYEQYF.

The chain joins TRBV9 to TRBJ2-6; D unclear. This CDR3 is 19 amino acids long. The germline V gene has CDR1 SGDLS and CDR2 YYNGEE. V gave up 4 bases and J gave up 3 bases, with 23 bases separating them. The chain's CDR3 is CASSPHRGEITYGANVLTF. Written as DNA, the CDR3 is TGTGCCAGCAGCCCCCACCGTGGGGAAATTACTTATGGGGCCAACGTCCTGACTTTC.

The CDR3 nucleotides read TGTGCCAGTAGGATGTCGCACGGGAACACCGGGGAGCTGTTTTTT. Protein: CASRMSHGNTGELFF. The rearrangement joins TRBV19 to TRBJ2-2, with D hard to call. CDR3 size: 15 residues. Trimming removed 6 bases at V and 1 base at J, with 12 bases between. CDR1 is LNHDA, CDR2 SQIVND, per germline (reference sequence).

This clone occurred once. V usage is TRBV5-1 and J usage is TRBJ1-2; the D is unclear. Trimming removed 4 bases from V and 6 bases from J, with 19 bases in between. The germline V gene has CDR1 SGHRS and CDR2 YFSETQ. The CDR3 runs 15 residues. CDR3 sequence: CASSTQAGASDGYTF. As DNA, the CDR3 is TGCGCCAGCAGCACACAAGCCGGAGCCTCCGATGGCTACACCTTC.

This sequence joins TRBV5-4 and TRBJ2-7; the match to TRBD2 covers 7 bases. J gave up 4 bases and V 0 bases, and 7 bases lay outside the gene matches. Germline CDR1 SGHNT, CDR2 YYREEE (reference sequence). This CDR3 has 15 residues. The CDR3 nucleotides read TGTGCCAGCAGCTTGGGGGCGGGAGTTGTGTACGAGCAGTACTTC. Amino acid sequence: CASSLGAGVVYEQYF.

This clone was seen just once. The rearrangement uses TRBV11-3 and TRBJ2-1, with D maybe TRBD2 (5 bases). Germline V lookup: CDR1 SGHNT, CDR2 YENEEA. V was cut by 3 bases and J by 8 bases, with 11 bases left in between. There are 13 residues in the CDR3. CDR3: CASSFAGRDEQFF. The CDR3 DNA reads as TGTGCCAGCAGCTTCGCCGGGCGGGATGAGCAGTTCTTC.

This chain links TRBV28 with TRBJ2-7, with 8 bases identical to TRBD2. Germline values: CDR1 MDHEN, CDR2 SYDVKM. V lost 5 bases to trimming and J lost 5 bases; unmatched junction nucleotides: 14. The CDR3 has 16 amino acids. CDR3 sequence: CASSPGGTRQVHEQYF. CDR3 sequence (DNA): TGTGCCAGCAGTCCTGGGGGGACTAGGCAGGTCCACGAGCAGTACTTC.

About this clone itself: This sample includes further DNA sequences coding for the same CDR3. The chain links TRBV27 to TRBJ2-7, with 7 bases fitting TRBD1. The germline V gene has CDR1 MNHEY and CDR2 SMNVEV (reference sequence). V shed 3 bases and J 1 base; nucleotides not matched to a gene: 3. The CDR3 length is 14 residues. In nucleotides, the CDR3 is TGTGCCAGCAGTTTTCGGACAGGATCCTACGAGCAGTACTTC. Translated, it gives CASSFRTGSYEQYF.

This rearrangement joins TRBV18 to TRBJ2-5, with D perhaps TRBD1 or TRBD2 (5 bases each). V was shortened by 10 bases and J by 0 bases, with 18 bases between the two germline ends. This CDR3 spans 15 amino acids. Germline V CDR1 and CDR2: KGHSH, LQKENI. CDR3 loop: CANSRAAGNQETQYF. For the CDR3, the DNA is TGTGCCAACTCGAGGGCTGCAGGGAACCAAGAGACCCAGTACTTC.

The chain is built from TRBV4-1 and TRBJ2-1, with D uncertain. The CDR3 has 18 residues. Germline-derived CDR1 and CDR2 are MGHRA and YSYEKL. V dropped 2 bases and J dropped 0 bases, with 17 bases sitting between them. CDR3 amino acids: CASSQTPVSRSSYNEQFF. The CDR3 nucleotides are TGCGCCAGCAGCCAAACACCGGTGTCCCGGAGCTCCTACAATGAGCAGTTCTTC.

This chain connects TRBV11-2 to TRBJ1-4; the D gene is possibly TRBD1 (5 bases). CDR1 is SGHAT, CDR2 FQNNGV, per germline. CDR3 length: 14 residues. The V end lost 2 bases, the J end lost 8 bases, and 12 bases lay between the germline ends. The CDR3 loop reads CASSLLGVGEKLFF. For the CDR3, the DNA is TGTGCCAGCAGCTTACTAGGGGTTGGCGAAAAACTGTTTTTT.

V usage is TRBV5-1 and J usage is TRBJ2-1; D not certain. CDR1 SGHRS and CDR2 YFSETQ come from the germline V gene. The ends were cut back, 4 bases at V and 6 bases at J, with 2 bases in the middle. The CDR3 loop spans 10 amino acids. The CDR3 is CASSPNEQFF. The DNA of the CDR3 is TGCGCCAGCAGCCCCAATGAGCAGTTCTTC.

The chain couples TRBV10-1 to TRBJ2-2; 8 bases agree with TRBD2. The J segment lost 4 bases and the V segment lost 6 bases, leaving 1 base of the junction unmatched. Germline V lookup: CDR1 WNHNN, CDR2 SYGVQD (reference sequence). The length of the CDR3 is 13 residues. Here the CDR3 DNA reads TGCGCCAGCAGCGGGAGGGGCACCGGGGAGCTGTTTTTT. Protein product: CASSGRGTGELFF.

This rearrangement joins TRBV5-1 to TRBJ2-5; 9 bases agree with TRBD2. Germline V lookup: CDR1 SGHRS, CDR2 YFSETQ. The CDR3 extends over 14 amino acids. The V gene end was trimmed by 4 bases and the J gene end by 7 bases; junction bases not matched to a gene: 8. CDR3 sequence: CASSSPSGEGTQYF. The CDR3 DNA is TGCGCCAGCAGCAGCCCTAGCGGGGAAGGGACCCAGTACTTC.

The rearrangement uses TRBV7-2 and TRBJ2-3, with D unresolved. Trimming took 1 base from V and 4 from J, leaving 3 bases between them. The CDR3 is 12 amino acids. Germline CDR1 is SGHTA and CDR2 is FQGNSA. This CDR3 reads CASSLEADTQYF. CDR3 coding DNA: TGTGCCAGCAGCTTAGAGGCAGATACGCAGTATTTT. Based on the CDR3 plus reference TRBV7-2 and TRBJ2-3, the full variable domain is GAGVSQSPSNKVTEKGKDVELRCDPISGHTALYWYRQSLGQGLEFLIYFQGNSAPDKSGLPSDRFSAERTGGSVSTLTIQRTQQEDSAVYLCASSLEADTQYFGPGTRLTVL.

This sequence joins TRBV6-6 and TRBJ2-1, with TRBD1 matching 9 bases. CDR1 is MNHNY and CDR2 is SVGAGI in the germline V gene (reference sequence). The CDR3 sequence is 15 residues long. V was clipped by 2 bases and J by 4 bases; unmatched bases: 3. The chain's CDR3 is CASSYLGTGYNEQFF. Written as DNA, the CDR3 is TGTGCCAGCAGTTACCTCGGGACAGGGTACAATGAGCAGTTCTTC.